The 25 T cell receptor beta chains below come from one sample, sequenced in a study of control samples from healthy donors and cancer patients. Libraries were prepared by immunoSEQ multiplex PCR; TCRdb keeps only in-frame clonotypes and omits some of them. The table records roughly 170,000 clones, approximately 94% of them present only once. The specimen sequenced was blood. The source is a woman younger than 35 in good health.

The CDR3 loop is CASSMGVSDEQYF. CDR3 DNA sequence: TGTGCCAGCAGCATGGGGGTAAGTGACGAGCAGTACTTC. J is TRBJ2-7 and V is TRBV28; possibly TRBD1 or TRBD2 for D (5 bases each). Trimming pared 6 bases from V and 5 bases from J, leaving 14 bases between. The germline gives CDR1 MDHEN, CDR2 SYDVKM. This CDR3 is 13 amino acids long.

The V and J genes are TRBV12-3 or TRBV12-4 and TRBJ1-2, with D perhaps TRBD1 (5 bases). There are 13 residues in the CDR3. The germline V and J ends were trimmed by 3 bases and 4 bases, with 9 bases remaining between them. For the CDR3, the DNA is TGTGCCAGCAGTTTCTCGGGGGGCTATGGCTACACCTTC. Its translation is CASSFSGGYGYTF.

The V call is TRBV19, the J call TRBJ1-5; no clear D. From germline, CDR1 is LNHDA and CDR2 SQIVND (reference sequence). Trimming removed 7 bases from V and 3 bases from J, with 19 bases in between. The CDR3 length is 16 residues. Here the CDR3 DNA reads TGTGCCAGTACCCTAATGGGGAGATGGGACAATCAGCCCCAGCATTTT. This encodes CASTLMGRWDNQPQHF.

The J gene is TRBJ2-1, the V gene TRBV11-3, with D perhaps TRBD2 (5 bases). In germline, CDR1 is SGHNT, CDR2 YENEEA. This CDR3 contains 16 residues. V was cut by 5 bases and J by 3 bases, with 17 bases left in between. Here the CDR3 DNA reads TGTGCCAGCAGCCCCAATAGCGTTCAGTACTACAATGAGCAGTTCTTC. This encodes CASSPNSVQYYNEQFF.

Turning to this clone: Other DNA sequences of this sample code for an identical CDR3. V is TRBV5-1 and J is TRBJ1-2; TRBD1 matches 8 bases. CDR3 length equals 14 residues. CDR1 is SGHRS, CDR2 YFSETQ, per germline. The V and J ends lost 4 bases and 4 bases, in that order; junction bases with no gene match: 6. CDR3 sequence reads: CASSLGGQGYGYTF. The CDR3 bases are TGCGCCAGCAGCCTAGGTGGACAGGGCTATGGCTACACCTTC.

The chain couples TRBV25-1 to TRBJ2-5; no clear D gene. V lost 1 base to trimming and J lost 3 bases, with 12 bases between them. CDR3 size: 15 residues. Germline V gives CDR1 MGHDK, CDR2 SYGVNS. The CDR3 sequence: CASSELVSQKETQYF. CDR3 DNA sequence: TGTGCCAGCAGTGAATTGGTCAGCCAGAAAGAGACCCAGTACTTC.

The V call is TRBV5-8, the J call TRBJ1-6; 10 nucleotides line up with TRBD1. V was pared by 3 bases and J by 10 bases, with 7 bases of the junction left unmatched. This CDR3 spans 15 amino acids. From germline, CDR1 is SGHTS and CDR2 YDEGEE. CDR3 DNA sequence: TGTGCCAGCAGCTCCGGGACAGGGGAATGGTCACCCCTCCACTTT. Residues: CASSSGTGEWSPLHF. Variable domain in full (rest from reference TRBV5-8 and TRBJ1-6): EAGVTQSPTHLIKTRGQQATLRCSPISGHTSVYWYQQALGLGLQFLLWYDEGEERNRGNFPPRFSGRQFPNYSSELNVNALELEDSALYLCASSSGTGEWSPLHFGNGTRLTVT.

The chain carries TRBV12-3 or TRBV12-4 and TRBJ2-7; possible D gene TRBD2, 6 bases. CDR3 length equals 13 residues. Deletions cut 5 bases from V and 3 bases from J, with 11 bases between. This chain's CDR3 is CASSSGTFYEQYF. The CDR3 coding sequence is TGTGCCAGCAGTAGTGGGACTTTCTACGAGCAGTACTTC.

The gene calls are TRBV5-1 and TRBJ2-1, with 9 positions matching TRBD2. Germline V CDR1 and CDR2: SGHRS, YFSETQ. This CDR3 has 15 amino acids. J was trimmed by 7 bases and V by 2 bases; bases with no gene match: 7. In DNA, the CDR3 is TGCGCCAGCAGCTTTTTAGCGGGAGAGGCTAATGAGCAGTTCTTC. As protein: CASSFLAGEANEQFF.

The gene calls are TRBV18 and TRBJ2-7; 7 bases are shared with TRBD1. Trimming took 6 bases from V and 0 from J; bases not matched to a gene: 5. Germline V gives CDR1 KGHSH, CDR2 LQKENI. The CDR3 totals 14 residues. The CDR3 sequence is CASSRTGNSYEQYF. The CDR3 DNA reads as TGTGCCAGCTCGAGGACAGGCAACTCCTACGAGCAGTACTTC.

This chain joins TRBV6-7 and TRBJ1-1; 8 positions match TRBD1. TRBV6-7 is known as an ORF, though its function is uncertain. This CDR3 is 14 amino acids long. V was pared by 9 bases and J by 4 bases, with 10 bases of the junction left unmatched. The CDR3 region is CARLQGERGTEAFF. The CDR3 nucleotides read TGTGCCAGATTACAGGGGGAGAGGGGCACTGAAGCTTTCTTT.

V usage is TRBV28 and J usage is TRBJ2-1, with D tentatively TRBD1 (5 bases). Trimming took 8 bases from V and 1 from J, leaving 15 bases between them. The CDR3 is 15 amino acids. Per the germline V gene, CDR1 is MDHEN and CDR2 is SYDVKM. CDR3 in amino acids: CASRPVDRSYNEQFF. CDR3 DNA sequence: TGTGCCAGCCGACCTGTTGACAGATCCTACAATGAGCAGTTCTTC.

This sequence joins TRBV3-1 (or the pseudogene TRBV3-2) and TRBJ2-6; TRBD2 aligns across 15 bases. V gave up 4 bases and J gave up 1 base; unmatched junction bases: 2. CDR3 length equals 18 residues. From germline, CDR1 is LGHDT and CDR2 YNNKEL (reference sequence). CDR3 loop: CASSPGLAGGSGANVLTF. CDR3 nucleotides: TGTGCCAGCAGCCCCGGACTAGCGGGAGGGTCTGGGGCCAACGTCCTGACTTTC.

The chain uses TRBV15 and TRBJ1-2; TRBD1 matches at 8 bases. The V gene end was trimmed by 0 bases and the J gene end by 8 bases; junction bases not matched to a gene: 11. The germline gives CDR1 LNHNV, CDR2 YYDKDF (reference sequence). The CDR3 spans 16 residues. This CDR3 is CATSRDLQGAHWGYTF. Here the CDR3 DNA reads TGTGCCACCAGCAGAGATCTCCAGGGGGCCCACTGGGGCTACACCTTC.

The chain uses TRBV19 and TRBJ1-2, with a tentative D call TRBD1 (5 bases). The CDR3 consists of 15 residues. Germline CDR1 is LNHDA and CDR2 is SQIVND (reference sequence). The V and J ends lost 2 bases and 4 bases respectively, with 14 bases between them. The CDR3 region has the DNA TGTGCCAGTAGTATATATGGGGGTCCTAGCTATGGCTACACCTTC. As protein: CASSIYGGPSYGYTF.

The gene calls are TRBV18 and TRBJ2-7; 7 nucleotides match TRBD1. The CDR3 is 14 amino acids. Germline CDR1 reads KGHSH; CDR2 reads LQKENI. Germline trimming cut 4 bases from V and 2 bases from J; bases unmatched to any gene: 5. The CDR3 loop reads CASSLDGTAYEQYF. The CDR3 DNA sequence: TGTGCCAGCTCACTGGACGGGACAGCCTACGAGCAGTACTTC.

The rearrangement uses TRBV18 and TRBJ1-1; no reliable D call. This CDR3 spans 13 amino acids. V was trimmed by 3 bases and J by 1 base, leaving 6 bases between them. Germline lookup yields CDR1 KGHSH and CDR2 LQKENI. CDR3 region: CASSPVKNTEAFF. The CDR3 DNA reads as TGTGCCAGCTCACCTGTGAAGAACACTGAAGCTTTCTTT.

The chain carries TRBV27 and TRBJ1-5, with a tentative D call TRBD1 (6 bases). Per the germline V gene, CDR1 is MNHEY and CDR2 is SMNVEV (reference sequence). The CDR3 has 16 residues. V was clipped by 5 bases and J by 3 bases, with 17 bases between them. CDR3 coding DNA: TGTGCCAGCAGTCTCGGGGGGCGCGGGTACAATCAGCCCCAGCATTTT. Its translation is CASSLGGRGYNQPQHF.

The chain couples TRBV11-3 to TRBJ2-3, with 11 bases fitting TRBD1. Germline trimming cut 5 bases from V and 5 bases from J; bases unmatched to any gene: 6. Germline V gene data show CDR1 as SGHNT and CDR2 as YENEEA. This CDR3 is 15 amino acids long. The CDR3 coding sequence is TGTGCCAGCAGCCCGAGGACAGGGGGCGGAGATACGCAGTATTTT. The encoded protein is CASSPRTGGGDTQYF.

The chain joins TRBV5-1 to TRBJ2-2; 8 nucleotides line up with TRBD1. The CDR3 is made up of 16 amino acids. V was clipped by 1 base and J by 6 bases; unmatched bases: 8. Per germline, CDR1 SGHRS and CDR2 YFSETQ. The DNA of the CDR3 is TGCGCCAGCAGCTTGATCCGGACAGGGTTGTCCGGGGAGCTGTTTTTT. Amino acids: CASSLIRTGLSGELFF. The full variable domain, completed using reference TRBV5-1 and TRBJ2-2, is KAGVTQTPRYLIKTRGQQVTLSCSPISGHRSVSWYQQTPGQGLQFLFEYFSETQRNKGNFPGRFSGRQFSNSRSEMNVSTLELGDSALYLCASSLIRTGLSGELFFGEGSRLTVL.

A few counts support this clone. The J gene is TRBJ2-1, the V gene TRBV6-2 or TRBV6-3; D may be TRBD2 (6 bases). The CDR3 consists of 13 residues. V lost 5 bases and J 9 bases, leaving 14 bases between the germline ends. In germline, CDR1 is MNHEY, CDR2 SVGEGT. The CDR3 DNA reads TGTGCCAGCAGTCCCGGGAGAGTCGGTGAGCAGTTCTTC. Translating gives CASSPGRVGEQFF.

The table lists this clone with a count of one. The V and J genes are TRBV2 and TRBJ2-1; D possibly corresponds to TRBD1 (6 bases). The CDR3 runs 14 residues. Germline loops: CDR1 SNHLY, CDR2 FYNNEI. V lost 7 bases and J 1 base, leaving 11 bases between the germline ends. CDR3 region: CASMTQGSYNEQFF. The CDR3 region has the DNA TGTGCCAGCATGACCCAGGGGTCCTACAATGAGCAGTTCTTC.

The chain has TRBV6-5 and TRBJ1-2, with D uncertain. CDR3 length equals 14 residues. V was cut by 0 bases and J by 8 bases, with 13 bases left in between. Germline assignment: CDR1 MNHEY and CDR2 SVGAGI. The CDR3 DNA sequence: TGTGCCAGCAGTTACTCCGGTAGGAAGGGAGGCTACACCTTC. Its protein is CASSYSGRKGGYTF.

This sequence joins TRBV6-5 and TRBJ1-1; unclear D gene. The CDR3 is made up of 12 amino acids. Trimming pared 6 bases from V and 4 bases from J, leaving 9 bases between. From germline, CDR1 is MNHEY and CDR2 SVGAGI. CDR3 protein: CASRSSFTEAFF. The CDR3 coding sequence is TGTGCCAGCAGATCCAGCTTCACTGAAGCTTTCTTT.

The J gene is TRBJ1-1, the V gene TRBV19; D is unclear. The CDR3 spans 14 residues. Germline V gene sequence: CDR1 LNHDA, CDR2 SQIVND (reference sequence). The ends were cut back, 6 bases at V and 4 bases at J, with 15 bases in the middle. The CDR3 coding sequence is TGTGCCAGTAGAGTTAGGGATCGCGGCACTGAAGCTTTCTTT. Its translation: CASRVRDRGTEAFF. The full variable domain, rest sourced from reference TRBV19 and TRBJ1-1, is DGGITQSPKYLFRKEGQNVTLSCEQNLNHDAMYWYRQDPGQGLRLIYYSQIVNDFQKGDIAEGYSVSREKKESFPLTVTSAQKNPTAFYLCASRVRDRGTEAFFGQGTRLTVV.